These 26 T cell receptor beta chains were all obtained from the same sample, sequenced in a study of blood T cell repertoires in COVID-19. Assay used: immunoSEQ multiplex PCR; TCRdb lists only in-frame clones, some missing. This table holds around 220,000 clones, around 90% found once. Sequenced material: PBMCs or T cells enriched from blood (not recorded which). Source of these receptors: a woman aged 30 to 39 with acute COVID-19.

The J gene is TRBJ1-5, the V gene TRBV28; 7 bases fit TRBD1. Germline V CDR1 and CDR2: MDHEN, SYDVKM. The CDR3 loop spans 17 amino acids. V trimming: 1 base; J trimming: 3 bases; junction bases outside the gene matches: 9. The CDR3 sequence is CASSLFPRGIDNQPQHF. The CDR3 nucleotides are TGTGCCAGCAGTTTATTCCCCAGGGGGATCGACAATCAGCCCCAGCATTTT.

The DNA of the CDR3 is TGTGCCAGCAGGGTACGCCTAGGATCCTACAATGAGCAGTTCTTC. It encodes CASRVRLGSYNEQFF. J is TRBJ2-1 and V is TRBV6-5; D remains ambiguous. The germline V gene has CDR1 MNHEY and CDR2 SVGAGI. The V gene lost 6 bases and the J gene lost 1 base, with 13 bases spanning the gap. The CDR3 contains 15 residues.

This clone came up once. The sample has other DNA sequences that encode this CDR3 too. The rearrangement links TRBV15 to TRBJ2-5; a weak D match, TRBD2 (5 bases). This CDR3 spans 15 amino acids. Germline V gene lookup returns CDR1 LNHNV and CDR2 YYDKDF (reference sequence). V dropped 0 bases and J dropped 2 bases, with 10 bases sitting between them. DNA of the CDR3: TGTGCCACCAGCAGAGATCCCGGGATACAAGAGACCCAGTACTTC. Translation: CATSRDPGIQETQYF.

The CDR3 region has the DNA TGTGCCAGCTTCGCAACAGGGGGCACTGAAGCTTTCTTT. The encoded protein is CASFATGGTEAFF. The genes are TRBV2 and TRBJ1-1, with TRBD1 identical over 8 bases. The germline gives CDR1 SNHLY, CDR2 FYNNEI. The junction had 6 bases not matched to a gene; V was cut back by 8 bases and J by 4 bases. The CDR3 spans 13 residues. Full variable domain (remainder filled in from reference TRBV2 and TRBJ1-1): EPEVTQTPSHQVTQMGQEVILRCVPISNHLYFYWYRQILGQKVEFLVSFYNNEISEKSEIFDDQFSVERPDGSNFTLKIRSTKLEDSAMYFCASFATGGTEAFFGQGTRLTVV.

The chain combines TRBV2 with TRBJ2-1, with D possibly TRBD1 on 5 matching bases. Trimming took 7 bases from V and 2 from J, leaving 12 bases between them. CDR3 size: 14 residues. Germline-derived CDR1 and CDR2 are SNHLY and FYNNEI. CDR3 DNA sequence: TGTGCCAGCAAATCAGGGCACACCTACAATGAGCAGTTCTTC. This codes for CASKSGHTYNEQFF.

V usage is TRBV5-1 and J usage is TRBJ2-7; D is perhaps TRBD1 (6 bases). CDR3 length: 17 amino acids. Germline CDR1 SGHRS, CDR2 YFSETQ. V lost 0 bases, J lost 0 bases, and 16 bases lay in between. CDR3 in amino acids: CASSLAGSGDSSYEQYF. As DNA, the CDR3 is TGCGCCAGCAGCTTGGCCGGATCAGGGGATAGCTCCTACGAGCAGTACTTC.

This clone has just one count. The CDR3 sequence: CASSEGALKLFF. The CDR3 nucleotides are TGTGCCAGCAGTGAAGGGGCCCTAAAACTGTTTTTT. V is TRBV2 and J is TRBJ1-4; D unresolved. Between the trimmed V and J ends, which lost 1 base and 10 bases, there was a span of 7 bases. The CDR3 spans 12 residues. Looked up from germline, CDR1 is SNHLY and CDR2 is FYNNEI.

This clone is a singleton in its sample. J is TRBJ2-1 and V is TRBV5-5; 12 nucleotides align to TRBD2. In germline, CDR1 is SGHKS, CDR2 YYEKEE (reference sequence). This CDR3 spans 16 amino acids. V shed 4 bases and J 2 bases; nucleotides not matched to a gene: 4. The CDR3 bases are TGTGCCAGCAGCCCGACTAGCGGGGGCGCCTACAATGAGCAGTTCTTC. Encoded protein: CASSPTSGGAYNEQFF. Based on the CDR3 plus reference TRBV5-5 and TRBJ2-1, the full variable domain is DAGVTQSPTHLIKTRGQQVTLRCSPISGHKSVSWYQQVLGQGPQFIFQYYEKEERGRGNFPDRFSARQFPNYSSELNVNALLLGDSALYLCASSPTSGGAYNEQFFGPGTRLTVL.

The rearrangement links TRBV19 to TRBJ2-5, with D possibly TRBD2 on 6 matching bases. This CDR3 has 13 amino acids. The germline gives CDR1 LNHDA, CDR2 SQIVND (reference sequence). V gave up 6 bases and J gave up 2 bases, with 10 bases separating them. In DNA form, the CDR3 reads TGTGCCAGTAGAAAGGGACTTCAAGAGACCCAGTACTTC. Amino acids: CASRKGLQETQYF.

The CDR3 DNA reads as TGTGCCAGCAGCTCCCGGGGGGCTAACTCCTACGAGCAGTACTTC. Amino acids: CASSSRGANSYEQYF. V gene TRBV7-9 combines with J gene TRBJ2-7; D may be TRBD2 (7 bases). This CDR3 spans 15 amino acids. Trimming cost V 4 bases and J 0 bases, with 13 bases left between them. Germline V gene data show CDR1 as SEHNR and CDR2 as FQNEAQ (reference sequence).

The chain couples TRBV5-1 to TRBJ2-3; 7 positions agree with TRBD2. Germline V gene sequence: CDR1 SGHRS, CDR2 YFSETQ. CDR3 length equals 15 residues. Losses at the gene ends were 1 base for V and 5 bases for J; bases not matched to a gene: 7. The chain's CDR3 is CASSLTREWRDTQYF. CDR3 DNA: TGCGCCAGCAGCTTGACGCGGGAGTGGCGAGATACGCAGTATTTT.

CDR3 bases: TGTGCCTGGAAACAGGTCCCTCATCTTTATGGCTACACCTTC. Its translation: CAWKQVPHLYGYTF. The chain joins TRBV30 to TRBJ1-2, with D possibly matching TRBD1 (5 bases). Trimming took off 4 bases at V and 5 bases at J, with 17 bases between the two ends. CDR3 size: 14 residues. Germline loops: CDR1 GTSNPN, CDR2 SVGIG (reference sequence).

V and J are TRBV28 and TRBJ2-5, with TRBD2 as a possible D gene (7 bases). Deletions cut 7 bases from V and 5 bases from J, with 11 bases between. The V gene's germline CDR1 is MDHEN and CDR2 SYDVKM. This CDR3 spans 12 amino acids. In DNA, the CDR3 is TGTGCCAGCAAGGGGGGGCTGGAGACCCAGTACTTC. Its translation is CASKGGLETQYF.

V and J are TRBV28 and TRBJ2-1, with TRBD1 matching over 9 bases. This CDR3 region has 15 residues. Trimming at V came to 5 bases and at J to 4 bases, leaving 6 bases not matched to a gene. CDR1 is MDHEN and CDR2 is SYDVKM in the germline V gene. The CDR3 reads CASSETGGSYNEQFF. CDR3 sequence (DNA): TGTGCCAGCAGTGAAACAGGGGGCAGTTACAATGAGCAGTTCTTC.

The chain has TRBV13 and TRBJ2-3; D not resolved. The V and J ends lost 2 bases and 0 bases respectively, with 9 bases between them. The CDR3 is 15 amino acids. Germline V gives CDR1 PRHDT, CDR2 FYEKMQ (reference sequence). CDR3 DNA: TGTGCCAGCAGCTTATTCTCACTTAGCACAGATACGCAGTATTTT. It codes for CASSLFSLSTDTQYF.

V gene TRBV28 combines with J gene TRBJ1-5, with TRBD1 matching over 7 bases. Germline V gene data show CDR1 as MDHEN and CDR2 as SYDVKM. This CDR3 comprises 14 residues. Unmatched junction bases numbered 9, after V lost 9 bases and J lost 4 bases. CDR3 sequence: CASTDRKLNQPQHF. The CDR3 DNA follows: TGTGCCAGTACGGACAGGAAATTAAATCAGCCCCAGCATTTT.

This rearrangement joins TRBV19 to TRBJ2-3; a weak D match, TRBD1 (6 bases). The CDR3 extends over 14 amino acids. The germline V gene encodes CDR1 LNHDA and CDR2 SQIVND (reference sequence). V was cut by 7 bases and J by 7 bases, with 18 bases left in between. CDR3 sequence reads: CASTPTLQGNTQYF. Written as DNA, the CDR3 is TGTGCCAGTACACCTACTCTCCAGGGGAATACGCAGTATTTT.

This clone appeared a single time. The chain employs TRBV10-1 and TRBJ1-4; no definite D call. The CDR3 covers 12 residues. Germline values: CDR1 WNHNN, CDR2 SYGVQD (reference sequence). Trimming pared 3 bases from V and 8 bases from J, leaving 7 bases between. The CDR3 here is CASSDEEEKLFF. In DNA form, the CDR3 reads TGCGCCAGCAGTGATGAGGAAGAAAAACTGTTTTTT.

The J gene is TRBJ2-2, the V gene TRBV19; 11 nucleotides line up with TRBD1. The germline V gene encodes CDR1 LNHDA and CDR2 SQIVND (reference sequence). V was clipped by 5 bases and J by 4 bases; unmatched bases: 6. This CDR3 has 16 residues. The CDR3 DNA follows: TGTGCCAGTAGTTCCTCCGGGACAGGGGGCACCGGGGAGCTGTTTTTT. It is translated as CASSSSGTGGTGELFF.

A few counts support this clone. The chain combines TRBV12-5 with TRBJ2-7; a possible D gene is TRBD1 (6 bases). Trimming removed 5 bases from V and 3 bases from J, with 14 bases in between. The germline V gene has CDR1 LGHNT and CDR2 FRNRAP. There are 14 residues in the CDR3. DNA for the CDR3: TGTGCTAGTGGTCCCGGACAGTCTCGCTACGAGCAGTACTTC. Its translation is CASGPGQSRYEQYF.

V is TRBV28 and J is TRBJ2-1; 7 bases align to TRBD1. There are 16 residues in the CDR3. Per germline, CDR1 MDHEN and CDR2 SYDVKM. Germline trimming cut 1 base from V and 7 bases from J; bases unmatched to any gene: 10. The CDR3 sequence is CASSLSGSTGINEQFF. The CDR3 coding sequence is TGTGCCAGCAGTTTATCCGGATCGACAGGGATTAATGAGCAGTTCTTC.

The chain recombines TRBV7-2 with TRBJ1-5, with D unclear. V gave up 4 bases and J gave up 0 bases, with 10 bases separating them. CDR1 is SGHTA, CDR2 FQGNSA, per germline. The CDR3 spans 15 residues. CDR3 DNA: TGTGCCAGCAGCTCTTCGACTTATAGCAATCAGCCCCAGCATTTT. This gives the protein CASSSSTYSNQPQHF.

This chain links TRBV28 with TRBJ2-1; D gene uncertain. The germline V gene has CDR1 MDHEN and CDR2 SYDVKM. This CDR3 comprises 13 residues. Trimming stripped 5 bases from V and 6 bases from J, with 11 bases between. For the CDR3, the DNA is TGTGCCAGCAGTCCCCCGGGTTTCAATGAGCAGTTCTTC. It translates to CASSPPGFNEQFF.

Only one count was recorded for this clone. V and J are TRBV29-1 and TRBJ1-2; 9 nucleotides agree with TRBD1. The CDR3 runs 13 residues. Germline assignment: CDR1 SQVTM and CDR2 ANQGSEA. V shed 2 bases and J 8 bases; nucleotides not matched to a gene: 6. The CDR3 region is CSVEHGQGFGYTF. CDR3 bases: TGCAGCGTTGAACACGGACAGGGGTTCGGCTACACCTTC. Using reference TRBV29-1 and TRBJ1-2 for the parts outside the CDR3, the full variable domain is SAVISQKPSRDICQRGTSLTIQCQVDSQVTMMFWYRQQPGQSLTLIATANQGSEATYESGFVIDKFPISRPNLTFSTLTVSNMSPEDSSIYLCSVEHGQGFGYTFGSGTRLTVV.

In DNA, the CDR3 is TGTGCCATCAGTTCCCCAGATCCCGGGACAGGGGGTAGGAACACTGAAGCTTTCTTT. This translates into CAISSPDPGTGGRNTEAFF. This chain uses TRBV10-3 with TRBJ1-1; 11 bases line up with TRBD1. The CDR3 sequence is 19 residues long. CDR1 is ENHRY, CDR2 SYGVKD, per germline. Losses at the gene ends were 5 bases for V and 1 base for J; bases not matched to a gene: 15.

V is TRBV27 and J is TRBJ1-2; 7 nucleotides align to TRBD1. The germline CDR1 and CDR2 sequences are MNHEY and SMNVEV (reference sequence). This CDR3 has 16 amino acids. Trimming cost V 3 bases and J 5 bases; bases outside gene matches: 12. The CDR3 sequence: CASSFSRGQSPYGYTF. For the CDR3, the DNA is TGTGCCAGCAGTTTTTCCAGGGGACAGAGCCCTTATGGCTACACCTTC.